The T cell receptor beta chain described here comes from a study of blood T cell repertoires in COVID-19. Study-level background: Some COVID-19 samples were acute and others convalescent; all came from the United States, Italy and Spain. T cells, B-cell-depleted T cells, or PBMCs supplied cDNA or gDNA.

Under the authors' procedure: By means of reference gene primer amplification, nucleated cell counts were estimated. TCRdb's table, derived via immunoSEQ multiplex PCR, lists solely in-frame clones and lacks some. V and J calls and clone size are as listed in that table; D and trimming were resolved from the DNA. The table includes some 220,000 clones, approximately 80% detected once. The CDR3 runs to 15 residues. The ends were cut back, 0 bases at V and 2 bases at J, with 10 bases in the middle. Germline V gene data show CDR1 as LGHNA and CDR2 as YNFKEQ. This clone occurred once. The receptor's source is a human donor in a cohort sampled during active COVID-19. What was sequenced was peripheral blood. V usage is TRBV4-2 and J usage is TRBJ1-2, with a tentative D call TRBD1 (5 bases). The CDR3 bases are TGTGCCAGCAGCCAAGATAGTCAGGGAAACTATGGCTACACCTTC. Protein sequence: CASSQDSQGNYGYTF.